This entry describes one T cell receptor (beta chain). Its antigen is unidentified. Treatment of patients with chemo-refractory metastatic non-small-cell lung cancer consisted of focal radiation plus CTLA-4 blockade with ipilimumab. TCRdb keeps only in-frame clones here, not all; method: immunoSEQ multiplex PCR. The sample yields around 90,000 clones, 80% to 90% seen once. This entry belongs to a study of radiotherapy plus CTLA-4 blockade in lung cancer. Findings and caveats of the study: The best prediction of response reportedly came from early blood T cell clone dynamics, with interferon-beta. TCR clones originating in tumors grew in number in blood after radiotherapy plus ipilimumab.

The CDR3 is made up of 15 amino acids. In germline, CDR1 is SGDLS, CDR2 YYNGEE. With 3 bases clipped from V and 10 bases from J, the junction kept 10 bases outside the gene matches. This chain joins TRBV9 and TRBJ1-4; 9 nucleotides line up with TRBD1. The sequence came from a human donor with non-small cell lung cancer who had stable disease on radiotherapy plus ipilimumab. The starting material was peripheral blood, obtained from a patient treated with radiotherapy plus ipilimumab. CDR3 region: CASSAEGQGLGKLFF. The CDR3 DNA reads as TGTGCCAGCAGCGCCGAGGGACAGGGCTTGGGAAAACTGTTTTTT.